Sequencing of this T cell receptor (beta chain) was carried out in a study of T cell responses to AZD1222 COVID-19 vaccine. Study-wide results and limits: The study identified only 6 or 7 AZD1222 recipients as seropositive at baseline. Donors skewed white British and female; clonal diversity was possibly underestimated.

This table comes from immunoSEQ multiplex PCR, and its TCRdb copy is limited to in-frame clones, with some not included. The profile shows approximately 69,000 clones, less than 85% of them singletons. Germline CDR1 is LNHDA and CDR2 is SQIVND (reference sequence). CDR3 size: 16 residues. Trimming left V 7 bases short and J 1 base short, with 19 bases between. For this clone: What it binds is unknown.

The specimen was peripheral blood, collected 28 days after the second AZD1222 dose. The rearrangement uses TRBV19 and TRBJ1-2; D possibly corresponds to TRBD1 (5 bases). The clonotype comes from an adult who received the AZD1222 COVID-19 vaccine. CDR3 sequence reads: CASTIQPWGDNYGYTF. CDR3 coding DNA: TGTGCCAGTACCATCCAGCCCTGGGGGGATAACTATGGCTACACCTTC.